This T cell receptor (beta chain) was captured by sequencing in a study of blood T cells in healthy people across ages. The ends were cut back, 5 bases at V and 7 bases at J, with 11 bases in the middle. This CDR3 contains 12 residues. CDR1 is SGHTA, CDR2 FQGNSA, per germline. Using a J-beta primer mix together with a sample-barcoded 5' primer, a second PCR was run for roughly 7 to 12 cycles. Via MiXCR, TCRdb re-called the 5' RACE reads, giving one row per CDR3 protein. The table shows over 550,000 distinct CDR3 sequences, with 25% to 35% occurring only once. The chain employs TRBV7-2 and TRBJ1-2; D unresolved. What was sequenced was blood. The TCR sequence derives from a woman over 75 in good health. CDR3 sequence reads: CASSPIVFGYTF. In nucleotides, the CDR3 is TGTGCCAGCAGCCCGATCGTATTTGGCTACACCTTC.